In its sample, the clone carrying this TCR beta chain was seen a few times. Its antigen is unidentified. V was clipped by 0 bases and J by 1 base; unmatched bases: 6. The germline V gene encodes CDR1 DFQATT and CDR2 SNEGSKA (reference sequence). The CDR3 is 16 amino acids. These data are taken from a study of identical twins. TCRdb passed the 5' RACE reads through MiXCR, listing each CDR3 protein once. The data show some 500,000 distinct CDR3 sequences, just under 10% seen once. Study outcomes and limitations: Beta out-of-frame sequences showed weaker excess sharing between twins. Because invariant MAIT and iNKT cells could be present, zero-insertion analyses could be partly confounded.

The same sample was also studied in work on yellow fever vaccine responses in identical twins. From that report: On the reported evidence, twins' vaccine T cell responses seemed partly convergent and partly personalized.

This rearrangement joins TRBV20-1 to TRBJ1-5; 7 nucleotides line up with TRBD1. Sequenced material: PBMCs. This receptor was obtained from a woman between 18 and 29 years old in good health. The CDR3 region has the DNA TGCAGTGCTAGAGATCCGGGACAGCCGAGCAATCAGCCCCAGCATTTT. It codes for CSARDPGQPSNQPQHF.